The clone carrying this TCR beta chain was observed at least ten times. Its specificity is unknown. Germline CDR1 SGHAT, CDR2 FQNNGV. The ends lost 5 bases at V and 6 bases at J; junction bases unmatched: 4. The CDR3 totals 12 residues. RNA transcripts yielded amplified TCR beta CDR3 regions. Researchers ran a first-round RT-PCR on the TCR CDR3 using the HTBI primer set. MiXCR was run by TCRdb on the multiplex PCR reads, yielding one entry per CDR3 protein. The repertoire holds about 200,000 distinct CDR3 sequences, roughly 18% seen once, with around 52% in the top ten. The sample comes from a study of T cells in Graves' hyperthyroidism and ophthalmopathy. Study-wide results and limits: Most thyroid clonotypes expanded above 0.001 were also detected in blood. The authors' 13 V-J model separated ophthalmopathy from stable hyperthyroidism.

Based on clinical symptoms, serum thyroxine and TRAb, thyroid ultrasound and orbital computed tomography, diagnoses were reached. The sequence derives from a man in his fifties or sixties with Graves' hyperthyroidism. J is TRBJ2-7 and V is TRBV11-2, with 7 bases lining up with TRBD1. Sequencing was performed on blood. As DNA, the CDR3 is TGTGCCAGCAGCACGACAGGGCGCGAGCAGTACTTC. Translation gives CASSTTGREQYF.